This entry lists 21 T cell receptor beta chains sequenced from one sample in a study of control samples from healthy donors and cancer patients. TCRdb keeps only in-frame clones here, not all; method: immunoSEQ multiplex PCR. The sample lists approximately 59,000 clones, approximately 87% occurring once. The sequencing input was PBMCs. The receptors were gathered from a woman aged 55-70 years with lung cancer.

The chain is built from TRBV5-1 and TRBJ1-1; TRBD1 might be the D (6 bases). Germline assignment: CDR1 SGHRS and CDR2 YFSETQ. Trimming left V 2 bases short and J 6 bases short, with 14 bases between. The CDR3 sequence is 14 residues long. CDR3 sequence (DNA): TGCGCCAGCAGCTTTACAACCGAGGGGGCTGAAGCTTTCTTT. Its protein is CASSFTTEGAEAFF.

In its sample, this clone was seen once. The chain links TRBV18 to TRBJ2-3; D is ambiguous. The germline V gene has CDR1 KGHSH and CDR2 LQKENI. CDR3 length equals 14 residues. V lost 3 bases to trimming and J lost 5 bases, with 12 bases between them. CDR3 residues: CASSPPIRVDTQYF. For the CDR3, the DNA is TGTGCCAGCTCACCCCCCATCCGGGTAGATACGCAGTATTTT. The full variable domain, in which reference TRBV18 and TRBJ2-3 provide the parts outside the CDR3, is NAGVMQNPRHLVRRRGQEARLRCSPMKGHSHVYWYRQLPEEGLKFMVYLQKENIIDESGMPKERFSAEFPKEGPSILRIQQVVRGDSAAYFCASSPPIRVDTQYFGPGTRLTVL.

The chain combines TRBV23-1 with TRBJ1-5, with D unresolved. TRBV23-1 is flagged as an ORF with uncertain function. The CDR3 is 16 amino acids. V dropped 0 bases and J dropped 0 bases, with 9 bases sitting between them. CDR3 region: CASSQSRDYSNQPQHF. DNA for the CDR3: TGCGCCAGCAGTCAATCCCGGGATTATAGCAATCAGCCCCAGCATTTT.

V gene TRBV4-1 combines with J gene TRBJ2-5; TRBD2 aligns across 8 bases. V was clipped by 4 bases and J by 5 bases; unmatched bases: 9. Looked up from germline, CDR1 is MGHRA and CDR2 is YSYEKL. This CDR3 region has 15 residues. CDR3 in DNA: TGCGCCAGCAGCCTGACACCTAGCGGGCGGGAGACCCAGTACTTC. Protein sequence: CASSLTPSGRETQYF.

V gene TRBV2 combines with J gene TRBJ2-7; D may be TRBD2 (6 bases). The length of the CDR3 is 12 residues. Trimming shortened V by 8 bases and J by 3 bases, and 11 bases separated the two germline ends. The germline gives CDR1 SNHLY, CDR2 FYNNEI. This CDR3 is CASGGYSYEQYF. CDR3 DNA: TGTGCCAGCGGAGGGTACAGCTACGAGCAGTACTTC. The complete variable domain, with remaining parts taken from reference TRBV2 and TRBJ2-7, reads EPEVTQTPSHQVTQMGQEVILRCVPISNHLYFYWYRQILGQKVEFLVSFYNNEISEKSEIFDDQFSVERPDGSNFTLKIRSTKLEDSAMYFCASGGYSYEQYFGPGTRLTVT.

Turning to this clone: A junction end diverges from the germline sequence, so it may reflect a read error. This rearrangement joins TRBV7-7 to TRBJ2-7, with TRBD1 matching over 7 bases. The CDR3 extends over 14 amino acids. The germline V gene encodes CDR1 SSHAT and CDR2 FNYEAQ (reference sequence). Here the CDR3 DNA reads TGTGCTAGCAGCCCTGACAGGGACTCCTACGAGCAGTACTTC. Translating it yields CASSPDRDSYEQYF. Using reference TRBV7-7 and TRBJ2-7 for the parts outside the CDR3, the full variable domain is GAGVSQSPRYKVTKRGQDVTLRCDPISSHATLYWYQQALGQGPEFLTYFNYEAQPDKSGLPSDRFSAERPEGSISTLTIQRTEQRDSAMYRCASSPDRDSYEQYFGPGTRLTVT.

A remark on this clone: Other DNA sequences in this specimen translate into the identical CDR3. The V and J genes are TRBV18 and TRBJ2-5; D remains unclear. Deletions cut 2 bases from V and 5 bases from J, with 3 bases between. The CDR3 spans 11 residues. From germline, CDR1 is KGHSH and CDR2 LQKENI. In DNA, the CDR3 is TGTGCCAGCTCACCAAGGGAGACCCAGTACTTC. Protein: CASSPRETQYF.

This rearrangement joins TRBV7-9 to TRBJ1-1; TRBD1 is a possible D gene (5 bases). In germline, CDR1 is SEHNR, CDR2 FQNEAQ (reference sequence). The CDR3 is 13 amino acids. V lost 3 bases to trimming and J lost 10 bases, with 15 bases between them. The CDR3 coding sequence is TGTGCCAGCAGCTTGGATTCAGTGGGACGAGCTTTCTTT. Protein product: CASSLDSVGRAFF.

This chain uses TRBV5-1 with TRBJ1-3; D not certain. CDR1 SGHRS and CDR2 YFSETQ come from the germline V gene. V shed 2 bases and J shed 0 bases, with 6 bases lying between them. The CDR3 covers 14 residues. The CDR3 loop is CASSLSNSGNTIYF. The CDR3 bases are TGCGCCAGCAGCTTATCTAACTCTGGAAACACCATATATTTT. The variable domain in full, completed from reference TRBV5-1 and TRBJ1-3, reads KAGVTQTPRYLIKTRGQQVTLSCSPISGHRSVSWYQQTPGQGLQFLFEYFSETQRNKGNFPGRFSGRQFSNSRSEMNVSTLELGDSALYLCASSLSNSGNTIYFGEGSWLTVV.

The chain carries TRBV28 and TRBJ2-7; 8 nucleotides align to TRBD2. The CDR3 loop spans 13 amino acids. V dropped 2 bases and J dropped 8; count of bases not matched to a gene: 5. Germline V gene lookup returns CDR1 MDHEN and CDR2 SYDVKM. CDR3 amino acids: CASSLPQREKQYF. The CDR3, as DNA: TGTGCCAGCAGTTTACCCCAGCGGGAGAAGCAGTACTTC. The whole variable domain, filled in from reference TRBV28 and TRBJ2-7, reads DVKVTQSSRYLVKRTGEKVFLECVQDMDHENMFWYRQDPGLGLRLIYFSYDVKMKEKGDIPEGYSVSREKKERFSLILESASTNQTSMYLCASSLPQREKQYFGPGTRLTVT.

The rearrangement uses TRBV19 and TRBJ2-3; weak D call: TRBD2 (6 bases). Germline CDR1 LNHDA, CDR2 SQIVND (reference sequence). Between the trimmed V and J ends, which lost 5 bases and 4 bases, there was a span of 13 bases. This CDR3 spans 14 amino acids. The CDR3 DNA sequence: TGTGCCAGTAGTCGATTAGGCGGGGCAGATACGCAGTATTTT. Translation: CASSRLGGADTQYF.

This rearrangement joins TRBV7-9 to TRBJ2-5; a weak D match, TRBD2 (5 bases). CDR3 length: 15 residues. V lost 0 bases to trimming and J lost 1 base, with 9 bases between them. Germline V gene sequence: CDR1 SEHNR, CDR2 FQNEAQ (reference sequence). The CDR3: CASSLAGGSQETQYF. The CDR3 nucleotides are TGTGCCAGCAGCTTAGCGGGCGGGTCCCAAGAGACCCAGTACTTC.

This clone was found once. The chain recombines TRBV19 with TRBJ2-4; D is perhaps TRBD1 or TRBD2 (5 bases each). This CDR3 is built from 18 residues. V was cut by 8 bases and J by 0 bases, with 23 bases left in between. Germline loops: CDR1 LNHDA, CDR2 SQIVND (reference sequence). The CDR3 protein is CASGSDFRERGAKNIQYF. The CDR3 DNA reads TGTGCCAGTGGAAGCGATTTCAGGGAGAGGGGAGCCAAAAACATTCAGTACTTC.

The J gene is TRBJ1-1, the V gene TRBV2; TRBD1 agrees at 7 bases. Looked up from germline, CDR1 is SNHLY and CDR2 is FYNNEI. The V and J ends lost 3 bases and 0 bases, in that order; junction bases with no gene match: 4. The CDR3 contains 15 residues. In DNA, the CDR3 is TGTGCCAGCAGTGAGCAGGGGGGGATGAACACTGAAGCTTTCTTT. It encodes CASSEQGGMNTEAFF.

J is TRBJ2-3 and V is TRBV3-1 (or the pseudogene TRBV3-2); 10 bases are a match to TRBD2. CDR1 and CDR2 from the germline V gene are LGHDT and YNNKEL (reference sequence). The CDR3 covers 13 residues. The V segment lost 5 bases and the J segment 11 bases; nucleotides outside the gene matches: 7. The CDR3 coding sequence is TGTGCCAGCAGCTCGCGTGGGACTAGCGTGCAGTATTTT. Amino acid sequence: CASSSRGTSVQYF.

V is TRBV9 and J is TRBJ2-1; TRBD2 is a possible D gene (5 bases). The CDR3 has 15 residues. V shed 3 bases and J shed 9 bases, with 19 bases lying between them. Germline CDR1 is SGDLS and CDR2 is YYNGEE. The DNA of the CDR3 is TGTGCCAGCAGCGCCCAAGACCTAGCTGTAGGTGAGCAGTTCTTC. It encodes CASSAQDLAVGEQFF.

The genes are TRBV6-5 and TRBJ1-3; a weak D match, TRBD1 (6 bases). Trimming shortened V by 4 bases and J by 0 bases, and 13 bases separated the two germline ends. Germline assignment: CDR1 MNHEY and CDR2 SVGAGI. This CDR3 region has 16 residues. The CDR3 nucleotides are TGTGCCAGCAGTTCTTGGACAGTAACCTCTGGAAACACCATATATTTT. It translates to CASSSWTVTSGNTIYF.

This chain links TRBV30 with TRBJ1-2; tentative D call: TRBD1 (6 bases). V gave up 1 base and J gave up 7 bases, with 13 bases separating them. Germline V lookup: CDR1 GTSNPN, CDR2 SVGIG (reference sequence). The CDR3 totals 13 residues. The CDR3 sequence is CAWSDRAAPGYTF. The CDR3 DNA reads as TGTGCCTGGAGTGACAGGGCGGCACCTGGCTACACCTTC.

This chain's CDR3 is CASSPMSSYNEQFF. CDR3 DNA sequence: TGTGCCAGCAGTCCAATGAGCTCCTACAATGAGCAGTTCTTC. The genes are TRBV2 and TRBJ2-1; D gene unclear. V lost 5 bases and J 0 bases, leaving 8 bases between the germline ends. The CDR3 length is 14 residues. Germline V gene lookup returns CDR1 SNHLY and CDR2 FYNNEI. The full variable domain, its missing parts supplied by reference TRBV2 and TRBJ2-1, is EPEVTQTPSHQVTQMGQEVILRCVPISNHLYFYWYRQILGQKVEFLVSFYNNEISEKSEIFDDQFSVERPDGSNFTLKIRSTKLEDSAMYFCASSPMSSYNEQFFGPGTRLTVL.

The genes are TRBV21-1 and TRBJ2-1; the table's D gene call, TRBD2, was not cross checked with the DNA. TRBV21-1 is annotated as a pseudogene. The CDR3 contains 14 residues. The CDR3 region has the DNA TGTGCCAGCAGCAGAGAGGGGAGGAACAATGAGCAGTTCTTC. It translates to CASSREGRNNEQFF.

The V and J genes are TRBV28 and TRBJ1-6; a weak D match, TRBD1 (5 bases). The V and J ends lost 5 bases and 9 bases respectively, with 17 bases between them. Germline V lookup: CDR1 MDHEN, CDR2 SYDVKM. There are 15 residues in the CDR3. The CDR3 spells CASSTGGVGASPLHF. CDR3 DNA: TGTGCCAGCAGTACCGGGGGGGTCGGGGCTTCACCCCTCCACTTT.